The clone carrying this T cell receptor (beta chain) was observed a handful of times. What it binds is not known. Germline CDR1 MNHEY, CDR2 SMNVEV (reference sequence). The CDR3 contains 14 residues. Trimming removed 4 bases at V and 2 bases at J, with 12 bases between. The data were obtained in a study of T-cell reconstitution after alpha-beta-depleted transplantation in children. Study-wide results and limits: Alpha-beta T cells about two months after transplant reportedly derived from several hundred expanded graft clones.

The authors prepared the TCRbeta library with unique molecular identifiers. TCRdb re-called the PCR reads through MiXCR, storing one row per CDR3 protein. Of 900,000 or so distinct CDR3 sequences in the sample, roughly 15% were seen once. The sequencing here drew on PBMCs, mostly from graft donor cells, taken 360 days after TCRalphabeta/CD19-depleted stem cell transplant. The rearrangement links TRBV27 to TRBJ2-7, with D perhaps matching TRBD1 (5 bases). The sequence was obtained from a male patient between 5 and 17 years old who had a stem cell transplant for acute lymphoblastic leukemia, so the T cells may come from the graft donor. The CDR3 bases are TGTGCCAGCAGTTCAAGACAGCTAGCCTACGAGCAGTACTTC. Protein: CASSSRQLAYEQYF.